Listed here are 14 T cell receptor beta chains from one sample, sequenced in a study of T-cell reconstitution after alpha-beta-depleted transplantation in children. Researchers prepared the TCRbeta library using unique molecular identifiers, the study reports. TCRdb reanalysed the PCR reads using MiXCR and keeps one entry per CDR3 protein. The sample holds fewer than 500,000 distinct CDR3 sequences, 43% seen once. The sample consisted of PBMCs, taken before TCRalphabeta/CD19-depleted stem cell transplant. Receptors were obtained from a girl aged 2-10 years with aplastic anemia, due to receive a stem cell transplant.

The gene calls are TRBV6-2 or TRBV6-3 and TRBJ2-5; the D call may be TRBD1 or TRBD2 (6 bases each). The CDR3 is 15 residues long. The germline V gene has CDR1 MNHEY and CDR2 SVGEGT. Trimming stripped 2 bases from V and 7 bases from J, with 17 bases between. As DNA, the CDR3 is TGTGCCAGCAGTTACCTTGGGGGGCTGCAGGGGACCCAGTACTTC. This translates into CASSYLGGLQGTQYF.

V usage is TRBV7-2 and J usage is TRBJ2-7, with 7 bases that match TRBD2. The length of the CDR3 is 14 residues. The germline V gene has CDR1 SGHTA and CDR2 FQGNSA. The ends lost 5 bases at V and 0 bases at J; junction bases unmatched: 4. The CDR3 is CASSLWTSSYEQYF. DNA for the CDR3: TGTGCCAGCAGCCTCTGGACTAGCTCCTACGAGCAGTACTTC.

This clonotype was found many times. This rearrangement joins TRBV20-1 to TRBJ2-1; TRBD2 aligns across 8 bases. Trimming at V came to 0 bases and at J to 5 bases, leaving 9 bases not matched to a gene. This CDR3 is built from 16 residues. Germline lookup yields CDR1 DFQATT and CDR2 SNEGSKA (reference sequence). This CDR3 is CSARDPSASGHNEQFF. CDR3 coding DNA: TGCAGTGCTAGAGATCCTTCGGCTAGCGGGCACAATGAGCAGTTCTTC.

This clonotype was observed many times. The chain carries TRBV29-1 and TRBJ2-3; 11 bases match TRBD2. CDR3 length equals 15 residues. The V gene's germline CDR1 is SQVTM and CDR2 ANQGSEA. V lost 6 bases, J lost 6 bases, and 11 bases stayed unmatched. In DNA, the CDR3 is TGCAGCGTCTCACCCGGGACTAGCGGCGGGGATACGCAGTATTTT. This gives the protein CSVSPGTSGGDTQYF.

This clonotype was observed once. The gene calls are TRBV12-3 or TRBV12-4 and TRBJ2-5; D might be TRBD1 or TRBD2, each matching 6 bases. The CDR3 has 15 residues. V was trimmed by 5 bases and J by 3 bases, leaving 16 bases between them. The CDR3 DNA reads TGTGCCAGCAGTCCCCACTGGGGGGCGAAAGAGACCCAGTACTTC. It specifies CASSPHWGAKETQYF.

The CDR3 protein is CASSVGGEFYNEQFF. The CDR3 DNA reads TGTGCCAGCAGCGTAGGCGGGGAATTTTACAATGAGCAGTTCTTC. The chain is built from TRBV9 and TRBJ2-1; a weak D match, TRBD2 (6 bases). Between the trimmed V and J ends, which lost 0 bases and 4 bases, there was a span of 11 bases. The CDR3 is 15 amino acids. In germline, CDR1 is SGDLS, CDR2 YYNGEE.

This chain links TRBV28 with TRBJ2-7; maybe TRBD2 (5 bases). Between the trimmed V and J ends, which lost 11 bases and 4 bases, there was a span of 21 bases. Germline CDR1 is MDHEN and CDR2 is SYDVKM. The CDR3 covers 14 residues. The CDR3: CAGSRTGGGYEQYF. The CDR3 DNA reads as TGTGCCGGTTCGCGGACGGGTGGAGGATACGAGCAGTACTTC.

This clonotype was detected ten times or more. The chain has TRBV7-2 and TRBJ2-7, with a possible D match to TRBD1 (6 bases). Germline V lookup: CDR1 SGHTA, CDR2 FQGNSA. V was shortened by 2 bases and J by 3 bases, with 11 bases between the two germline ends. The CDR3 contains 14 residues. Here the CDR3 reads CASSLQTGNYEQYF. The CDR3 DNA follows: TGTGCCAGCAGCTTACAAACAGGGAACTACGAGCAGTACTTC.

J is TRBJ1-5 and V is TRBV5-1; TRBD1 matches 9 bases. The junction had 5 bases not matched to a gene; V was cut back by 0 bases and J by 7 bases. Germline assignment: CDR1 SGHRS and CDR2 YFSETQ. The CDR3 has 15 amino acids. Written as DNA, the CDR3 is TGCGCCAGCAGCTTGGATGGACAGGGGTCCCAGCCCCAGCATTTT. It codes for CASSLDGQGSQPQHF.

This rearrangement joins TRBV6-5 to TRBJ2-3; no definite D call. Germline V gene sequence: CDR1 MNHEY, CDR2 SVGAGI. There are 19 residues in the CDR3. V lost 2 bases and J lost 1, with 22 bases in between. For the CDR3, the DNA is TGTGCCAGCAGTTACCAGACAAATTCCGACGGAGACTGCACAGATACGCAGTATTTT. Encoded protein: CASSYQTNSDGDCTDTQYF.

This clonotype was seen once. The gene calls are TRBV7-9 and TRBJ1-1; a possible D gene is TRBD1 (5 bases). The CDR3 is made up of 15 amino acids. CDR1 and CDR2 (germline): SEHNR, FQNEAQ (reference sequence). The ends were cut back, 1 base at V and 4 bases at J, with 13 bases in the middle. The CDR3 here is CASSLVRGMGTEAFF. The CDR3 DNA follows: TGTGCCAGCAGCTTAGTAAGGGGTATGGGCACTGAAGCTTTCTTT. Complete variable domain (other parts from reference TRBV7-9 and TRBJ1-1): DTGVSQNPRHKITKRGQNVTFRCDPISEHNRLYWYRQTLGQGPEFLTYFQNEAQLEKSRLLSDRFSAERPKGSFSTLEIQRTEQGDSAMYLCASSLVRGMGTEAFFGQGTRLTVV.

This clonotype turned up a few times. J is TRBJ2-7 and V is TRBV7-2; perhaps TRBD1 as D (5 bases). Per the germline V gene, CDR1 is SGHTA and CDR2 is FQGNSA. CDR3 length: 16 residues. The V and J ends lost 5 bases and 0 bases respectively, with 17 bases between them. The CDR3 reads CASSPTSTVTSYEQYF. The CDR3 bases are TGTGCCAGCAGCCCAACTTCGACAGTTACCTCCTACGAGCAGTACTTC.

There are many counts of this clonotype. CDR3: CASSTTPGQGEETQYF. CDR3 coding DNA: TGTGCCAGCAGCACCACACCGGGACAGGGGGAGGAGACCCAGTACTTC. The chain is built from TRBV4-2 and TRBJ2-5; 11 bases align to TRBD1. The CDR3 has 16 amino acids. Unmatched junction bases numbered 10, after V lost 5 bases and J lost 5 bases. Germline CDR1 LGHNA, CDR2 YNFKEQ.

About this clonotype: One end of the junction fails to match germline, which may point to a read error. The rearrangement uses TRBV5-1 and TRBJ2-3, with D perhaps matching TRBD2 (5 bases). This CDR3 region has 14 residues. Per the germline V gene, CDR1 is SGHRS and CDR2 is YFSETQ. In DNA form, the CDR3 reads TGCGCCGGCAGCCTGAACACGGGGACAGATACGCAGTATTTT. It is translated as CAGSLNTGTDTQYF.